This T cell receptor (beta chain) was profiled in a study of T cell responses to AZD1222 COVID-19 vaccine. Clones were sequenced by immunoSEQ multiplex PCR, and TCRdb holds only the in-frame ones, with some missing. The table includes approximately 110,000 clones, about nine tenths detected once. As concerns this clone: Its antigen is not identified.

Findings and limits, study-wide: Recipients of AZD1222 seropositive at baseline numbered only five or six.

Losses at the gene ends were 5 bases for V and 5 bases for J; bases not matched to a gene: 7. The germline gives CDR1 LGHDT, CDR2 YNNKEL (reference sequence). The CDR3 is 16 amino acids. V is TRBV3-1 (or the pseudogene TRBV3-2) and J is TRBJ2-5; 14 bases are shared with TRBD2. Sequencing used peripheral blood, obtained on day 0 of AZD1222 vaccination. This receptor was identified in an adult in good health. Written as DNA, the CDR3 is TGTGCCAGCAGCTCACGACTAGCGGGGGGGTGGGAGACCCAGTACTTC. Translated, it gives CASSSRLAGGWETQYF.